One sample yielded the 27 T cell receptor beta chains listed below, sequenced in a study of glioma-infiltrating T cells. Using RNA template, CDR3s of TCR alpha and beta were amplified with iRepertoire arm-PCR. In TCRdb, the multiplex PCR reads were re-called with MiXCR into one record per CDR3 protein. The sample has over 100,000 distinct CDR3 sequences, less than 30% seen once. The sample taken for sequencing was glioma tissue, nonneoplastic brain tissue, or PBMCs (not recorded which). These receptor sequences come from a human donor with low-grade glioma or glioblastoma, undergoing nonglioma brain surgery, or in good health (not recorded which).

The V and J genes are TRBV7-2 and TRBJ2-3; 7 bases align to TRBD1. With 5 bases clipped from V and 0 bases from J, the junction kept 17 bases outside the gene matches. This CDR3 has 19 amino acids. The germline V gene has CDR1 SGHTA and CDR2 FQGNSA. CDR3 DNA sequence: TGTGCCAGCAGCCCCCGGGACAGAAATTATCTTCCTAGCACAGATACGCAGTATTTT. Translation gives CASSPRDRNYLPSTDTQYF.

This clonotype was found many times. V is TRBV7-2 and J is TRBJ1-1; no firm D call. CDR1 and CDR2 from the germline V gene are SGHTA and FQGNSA. V lost 0 bases and J lost 1, with 6 bases in between. The length of the CDR3 is 14 residues. The CDR3 loop is CASSLASRNTEAFF. CDR3 DNA: TGTGCCAGCAGCTTAGCGTCCAGGAACACTGAAGCTTTCTTT.

This clonotype was seen ten or more times. The chain carries TRBV6-5 and TRBJ2-5; TRBD2 is a possible D gene (5 bases). The CDR3 is made up of 15 amino acids. Germline CDR1 MNHEY, CDR2 SVGAGI. V was clipped by 0 bases and J by 0 bases, with 8 bases between them. CDR3 sequence reads: CASSYSRGYQETQYF. The CDR3 bases are TGTGCCAGCAGTTACTCGAGAGGGTACCAAGAGACCCAGTACTTC.

V gene TRBV5-1 combines with J gene TRBJ1-6, with D possibly being TRBD1 (6 bases). The CDR3 is 16 amino acids. Germline V gene lookup returns CDR1 SGHRS and CDR2 YFSETQ. Trimming pared 4 bases from V and 0 bases from J, leaving 11 bases between. The CDR3 is CASSEDSSSYNSPLHF. CDR3 bases: TGCGCCAGCAGCGAGGACAGTAGCTCCTATAATTCACCCCTCCACTTT.

On this clonotype itself: This may stem from a read error, because a much larger clone lies one nucleotide away. The rearrangement uses TRBV5-1 and TRBJ2-4; TRBD1 matches at 10 bases. Germline V CDR1 and CDR2: SGHRS, YFSETQ. This CDR3 has 16 amino acids. The CDR3 loop is CANSTGQGVSKNIQYF. The DNA of the CDR3 is TGCGCCAACAGCACCGGACAGGGGGTCTCCAAAAACATTCAGTACTTC. The entire variable domain, with the rest obtained from reference TRBV5-1 and TRBJ2-4, is as follows: KAGVTQTPRYLIKTRGQQVTLSCSPISGHRSVSWYQQTPGQGLQFLFEYFSETQRNKGNFPGRFSGRQFSNSRSEMNVSTLELGDSALYLCANSTGQGVSKNIQYFGAGTRLSVL.

At least ten counts were recorded for this clonotype. V is TRBV7-9 and J is TRBJ2-1; D uncertain. CDR1 and CDR2 (germline): SEHNR, FQNEAQ (reference sequence). There are 14 residues in the CDR3. The V and J ends lost 3 bases and 4 bases respectively, with 10 bases between them. CDR3 bases: TGTGCCAGCAGCTTCCGAGACGGATACAATGAGCAGTTCTTC. Protein sequence: CASSFRDGYNEQFF.

At least ten counts were recorded for this clonotype. The V call is TRBV6-1, the J call TRBJ2-7; weak D call: TRBD2 (5 bases). The germline CDR1 and CDR2 sequences are MNHNS and SASEGT. The V and J ends lost 7 bases and 3 bases respectively, with 13 bases between them. CDR3 length: 13 amino acids. The CDR3 loop is CASTSSPNYEQYF. Written as DNA, the CDR3 is TGTGCCAGCACGTCTAGCCCTAACTACGAGCAGTACTTC.

The table lists this clonotype with many counts. The chain joins TRBV2 to TRBJ2-7, with D hard to call. V dropped 10 bases and J dropped 0 bases, with 16 bases sitting between them. Germline V gene data show CDR1 as SNHLY and CDR2 as FYNNEI. This CDR3 has 14 amino acids. CDR3 in DNA: TGTGCCACCGGGCCTAGGCTGCTCTCCTACGAGCAGTACTTC. Translating it yields CATGPRLLSYEQYF.

This clonotype appeared many times. The genes are TRBV7-2 and TRBJ1-6, with a tentative D call TRBD1 (6 bases). CDR3 length: 14 amino acids. From germline, CDR1 is SGHTA and CDR2 FQGNSA. The V end lost 1 base, the J end lost 7 bases, and 8 bases lay between the germline ends. The CDR3 protein is CASSLGTANSPLHF. CDR3 DNA sequence: TGTGCCAGCAGCTTAGGGACAGCAAATTCACCCCTCCACTTT.

This clonotype was found many times. The chain is built from TRBV12-3 or TRBV12-4 and TRBJ1-5; D is undetermined. The CDR3 is made up of 15 amino acids. V dropped 1 base and J dropped 3 bases, with 10 bases sitting between them. The DNA for the CDR3 is TGTGCCAGCAGTTTAGTAGGACCTGACAATCAGCCCCAGCATTTT. It is translated as CASSLVGPDNQPQHF.

This clonotype came up many times. The chain employs TRBV27 and TRBJ1-4; D is unclear. Trimming stripped 1 base from V and 8 bases from J, with 11 bases between. The CDR3 has 14 residues. Looked up from germline, CDR1 is MNHEY and CDR2 is SMNVEV (reference sequence). In DNA form, the CDR3 reads TGTGCCAGCAGTTTATGGGGAGGAGGCGAAAAACTGTTTTTT. Its translation: CASSLWGGGEKLFF. Variable domain in full (rest from reference TRBV27 and TRBJ1-4): EAQVTQNPRYLITVTGKKLTVTCSQNMNHEYMSWYRQDPGLGLRQIYYSMNVEVTDKGDVPEGYKVSRKEKRNFPLILESPSPNQTSLYFCASSLWGGGEKLFFGSGTQLSVL.

The sample holds many counts of this clonotype. The chain has TRBV6-2 or TRBV6-3 and TRBJ2-7; tentative D call: TRBD1 (5 bases). The CDR3 loop spans 15 amino acids. The germline CDR1 and CDR2 sequences are MNHEY and SVGEGT. Trimming took off 5 bases at V and 3 bases at J, with 17 bases between the two ends. The CDR3 sequence: CASSPPQDPLYEQYF. CDR3 bases: TGTGCCAGCAGTCCCCCACAGGACCCCCTCTACGAGCAGTACTTC.

This clonotype was picked up many times. The genes are TRBV27 and TRBJ1-1; possibly TRBD1 for D (6 bases). V lost 2 bases, J lost 1 base, and 11 bases lay in between. This CDR3 has 15 amino acids. From germline, CDR1 is MNHEY and CDR2 SMNVEV (reference sequence). The CDR3 DNA reads as TGTGCCAGCAGTTTAAATGGGGGCTGGAACACTGAAGCTTTCTTT. This codes for CASSLNGGWNTEAFF.

This clonotype has at least ten counts. J is TRBJ2-3 and V is TRBV20-1, with D possibly TRBD2 on 6 matching bases. This CDR3 has 14 amino acids. The V end was cut by 6 bases, the J end by 0 bases, with 13 bases between. Germline CDR1 reads DFQATT; CDR2 reads SNEGSKA (reference sequence). CDR3 residues: CSATRGISTDTQYF. The CDR3 DNA reads TGCAGTGCGACTAGGGGTATAAGCACAGATACGCAGTATTTT.

The sample holds a few counts of this clonotype. The rearrangement joins TRBV7-9 to TRBJ2-7; the match to TRBD1 covers 10 bases. This CDR3 is built from 14 residues. V shed 4 bases, J shed 5 bases, and the junction held 5 bases outside the gene matches. Germline CDR1 and CDR2: SEHNR and FQNEAQ (reference sequence). CDR3 nucleotides: TGTGCCAGCAGCTCCCGGGACAGGGGCCACGAGCAGTACTTC. Encoded protein: CASSSRDRGHEQYF.

This clonotype was counted ten times or more. The CDR3 nucleotides read TGTGCCAGCAGTTACTCATGGGGGGGGAATCAGCCCCAGCATTTT. As protein: CASSYSWGGNQPQHF. The chain joins TRBV6-6 to TRBJ1-5; D perhaps matches TRBD1 (5 bases). The CDR3 has 15 amino acids. V was shortened by 0 bases and J by 4 bases, with 10 bases between the two germline ends. Germline CDR1 MNHNY, CDR2 SVGAGI (reference sequence).

This clonotype was detected ten times or more. The chain combines TRBV20-1 with TRBJ2-7; 7 positions match TRBD1. Losses at the gene ends were 6 bases for V and 4 bases for J; bases not matched to a gene: 9. The germline gives CDR1 DFQATT, CDR2 SNEGSKA (reference sequence). CDR3 length: 13 residues. In DNA form, the CDR3 reads TGCAGTGCAGACAAGGGACAGCAATACGAGCAGTACTTC. As protein: CSADKGQQYEQYF.

The chain has TRBV18 and TRBJ2-1, with D perhaps TRBD2 (7 bases). The V end lost 2 bases, the J end lost 5 bases, and 13 bases lay between the germline ends. The CDR3 contains 15 residues. CDR1 is KGHSH, CDR2 LQKENI, per germline. CDR3: CASSPGLGGDNEQFF. The CDR3 region has the DNA TGTGCCAGCTCACCAGGACTAGGGGGAGACAATGAGCAGTTCTTC.

This clonotype occurred many times. The chain couples TRBV29-1 to TRBJ2-7; D remains ambiguous. The CDR3 runs to 12 residues. CDR1 SQVTM and CDR2 ANQGSEA come from the germline V gene. The V end was cut by 4 bases, the J end by 6 bases, with 13 bases between. The CDR3 sequence is CSVVKGPSEQYF. CDR3 coding DNA: TGCAGCGTTGTCAAGGGTCCATCCGAGCAGTACTTC.

This clonotype appeared many times. The rearrangement links TRBV18 to TRBJ1-5; unclear D gene. Per germline, CDR1 KGHSH and CDR2 LQKENI. Trimming cost V 3 bases and J 5 bases, with 11 bases left between them. The CDR3 totals 14 residues. CDR3 DNA sequence: TGTGCCAGCTCACCGACGGTTCATGATCAGCCCCAGCATTTT. It codes for CASSPTVHDQPQHF.

For this clonotype: An end of the junction differs from the germline gene, which may be a read error. The rearrangement joins TRBV4-1 to TRBJ1-2; D call uncertain. Germline lookup yields CDR1 MGHRA and CDR2 YSYEKL. The CDR3 sequence is 15 residues long. The CDR3 protein is CASGQEGRPNYGYTF. As DNA, the CDR3 is TGCGCCAGCGGCCAAGAGGGCAGGCCTAACTATGGCTACACCTTC.

This clonotype appeared many times. The gene calls are TRBV29-1 and TRBJ1-1; no definite D call. V lost 1 base and J lost 1, with 7 bases in between. Germline assignment: CDR1 SQVTM and CDR2 ANQGSEA. CDR3 size: 13 residues. CDR3 region: CSVEVSSNTEAFF. Here the CDR3 DNA reads TGCAGCGTTGAAGTATCCTCGAACACTGAAGCTTTCTTT.

This clonotype was recorded at least ten times. V is TRBV9 and J is TRBJ1-1, with D uncertain. The V gene's germline CDR1 is SGDLS and CDR2 YYNGEE. Trimming shortened V by 4 bases and J by 1 base, and 8 bases separated the two germline ends. This CDR3 comprises 13 residues. The CDR3 DNA reads TGTGCCAGCAGCCGAAGTCCGAACACTGAAGCTTTCTTT. Residues: CASSRSPNTEAFF.

The gene calls are TRBV27 and TRBJ1-5; D not certain. This CDR3 contains 12 residues. The V gene lost 2 bases and the J gene lost 5 bases, with 4 bases spanning the gap. Looked up from germline, CDR1 is MNHEY and CDR2 is SMNVEV (reference sequence). CDR3 sequence reads: CASSLSDQPQHF. CDR3 DNA sequence: TGTGCCAGCAGTTTAAGCGATCAGCCCCAGCATTTT.

In its sample, this clonotype was seen many times. J is TRBJ2-3 and V is TRBV6-2 or TRBV6-3, with 10 bases fitting TRBD2. Losses at the gene ends were 2 bases for V and 0 bases for J; bases not matched to a gene: 8. CDR3 length: 18 residues. Looked up from germline, CDR1 is MNHEY and CDR2 is SVGEGT. This CDR3 reads CASSYPASGGGSTDTQYF. CDR3 bases: TGTGCCAGCAGTTACCCGGCTAGCGGGGGTGGAAGCACAGATACGCAGTATTTT.

This clonotype was counted at least ten times. The V gene is TRBV24-1, the J gene TRBJ1-5, with TRBD1 matching 7 bases. The CDR3 spans 14 residues. Trimming took 9 bases from V and 0 from J; bases not matched to a gene: 4. CDR1 is KGHDR and CDR2 is SFDVKD in the germline V gene. The CDR3 bases are TGTGCCACCGCAGGACAGGTTAGCAATCAGCCCCAGCATTTT. Its protein is CATAGQVSNQPQHF.

This clonotype was seen ten or more times. The chain combines TRBV19 with TRBJ1-2; D is ambiguous. This CDR3 has 14 amino acids. Per the germline V gene, CDR1 is LNHDA and CDR2 is SQIVND (reference sequence). Trimming removed 6 bases at V and 2 bases at J, with 13 bases between. The CDR3 protein is CASRRSAGNYGYTF. CDR3 bases: TGTGCCAGTAGACGGTCAGCGGGCAACTATGGCTACACCTTC.